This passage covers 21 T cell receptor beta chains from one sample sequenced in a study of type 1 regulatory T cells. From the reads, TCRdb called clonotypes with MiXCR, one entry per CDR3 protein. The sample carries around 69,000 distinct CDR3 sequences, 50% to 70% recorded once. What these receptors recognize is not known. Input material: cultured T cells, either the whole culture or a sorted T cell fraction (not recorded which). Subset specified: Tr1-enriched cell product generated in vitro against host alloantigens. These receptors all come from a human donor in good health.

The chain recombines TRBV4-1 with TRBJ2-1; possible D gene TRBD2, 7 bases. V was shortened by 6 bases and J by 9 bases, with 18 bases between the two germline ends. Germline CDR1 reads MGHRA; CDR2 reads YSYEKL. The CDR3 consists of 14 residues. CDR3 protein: CASRPSGRGAEQFF. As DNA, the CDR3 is TGCGCCAGCAGACCTAGCGGAAGGGGGGCTGAGCAGTTCTTC.

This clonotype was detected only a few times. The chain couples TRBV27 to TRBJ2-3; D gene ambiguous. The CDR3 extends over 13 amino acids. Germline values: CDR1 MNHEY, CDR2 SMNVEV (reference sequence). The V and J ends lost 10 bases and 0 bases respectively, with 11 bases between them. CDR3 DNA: TGTGCCACCCGTCAGGAGAGCACAGATACGCAGTATTTT. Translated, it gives CATRQESTDTQYF.

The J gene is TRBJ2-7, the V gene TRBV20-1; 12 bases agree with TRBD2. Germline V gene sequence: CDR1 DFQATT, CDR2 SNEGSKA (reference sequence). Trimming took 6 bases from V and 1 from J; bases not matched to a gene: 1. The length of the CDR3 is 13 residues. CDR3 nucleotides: TGCAGTGCCACTAGCGGGAGGTCCTACGAGCAGTACTTC. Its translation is CSATSGRSYEQYF.

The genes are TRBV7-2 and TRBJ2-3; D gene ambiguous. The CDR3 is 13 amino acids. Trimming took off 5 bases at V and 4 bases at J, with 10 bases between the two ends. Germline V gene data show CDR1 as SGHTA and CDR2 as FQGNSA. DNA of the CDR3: TGTGCCAGCAGCCAGACCGAAGCAGATACGCAGTATTTT. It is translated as CASSQTEADTQYF.

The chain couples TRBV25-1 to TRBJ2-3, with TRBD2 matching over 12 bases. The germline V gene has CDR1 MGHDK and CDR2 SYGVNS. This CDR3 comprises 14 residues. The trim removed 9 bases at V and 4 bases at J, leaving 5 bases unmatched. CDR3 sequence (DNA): TGTGCCAGGCGACTAGCGGGAGATGCAGATACGCAGTATTTT. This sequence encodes CARRLAGDADTQYF.

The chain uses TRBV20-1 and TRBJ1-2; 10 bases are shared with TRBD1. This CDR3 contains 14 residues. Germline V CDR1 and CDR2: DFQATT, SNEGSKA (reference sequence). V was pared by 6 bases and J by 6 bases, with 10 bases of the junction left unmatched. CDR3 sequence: CSAGTGAASDGYTF. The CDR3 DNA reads TGCAGTGCCGGGACAGGGGCGGCCTCAGATGGCTACACCTTC.

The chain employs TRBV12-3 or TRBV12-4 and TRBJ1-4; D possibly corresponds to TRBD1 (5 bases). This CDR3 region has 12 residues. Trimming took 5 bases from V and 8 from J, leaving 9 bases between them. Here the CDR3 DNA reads TGTGCCAGCAGTCTCGGGACCGAAAAACTGTTTTTT. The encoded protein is CASSLGTEKLFF.

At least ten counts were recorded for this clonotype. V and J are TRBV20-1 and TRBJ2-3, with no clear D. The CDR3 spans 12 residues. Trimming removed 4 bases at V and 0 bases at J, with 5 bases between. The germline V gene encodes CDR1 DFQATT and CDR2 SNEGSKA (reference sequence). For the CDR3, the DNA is TGCAGTGCTACACCTAGCACAGATACGCAGTATTTT. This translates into CSATPSTDTQYF.

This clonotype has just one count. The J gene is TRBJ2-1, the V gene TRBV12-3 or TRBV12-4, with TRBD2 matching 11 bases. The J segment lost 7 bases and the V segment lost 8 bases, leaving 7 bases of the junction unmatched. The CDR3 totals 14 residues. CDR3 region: CASLTSGSLNEQFF. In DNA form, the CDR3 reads TGTGCCAGCCTCACTAGCGGGAGTCTTAATGAGCAGTTCTTC.

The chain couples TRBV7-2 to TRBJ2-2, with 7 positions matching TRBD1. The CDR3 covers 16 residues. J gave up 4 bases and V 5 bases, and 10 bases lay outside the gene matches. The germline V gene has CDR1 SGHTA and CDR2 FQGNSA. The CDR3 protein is CASSPNTGAATGELFF. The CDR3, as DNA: TGTGCCAGCAGCCCGAACACAGGGGCCGCCACCGGGGAGCTGTTTTTT.

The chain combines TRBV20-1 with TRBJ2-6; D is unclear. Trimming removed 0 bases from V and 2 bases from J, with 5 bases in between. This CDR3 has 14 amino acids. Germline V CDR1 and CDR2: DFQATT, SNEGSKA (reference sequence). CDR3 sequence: CSARDITGANVLTF. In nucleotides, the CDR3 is TGCAGTGCTAGAGATATAACTGGGGCCAACGTCCTGACTTTC.

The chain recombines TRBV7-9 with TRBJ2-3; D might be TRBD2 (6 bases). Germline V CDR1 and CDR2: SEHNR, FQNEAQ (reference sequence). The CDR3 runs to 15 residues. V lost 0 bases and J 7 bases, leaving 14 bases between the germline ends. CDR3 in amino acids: CASSLALATTNTQYF. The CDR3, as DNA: TGTGCCAGCAGCTTAGCGCTAGCGACGACGAATACGCAGTATTTT.

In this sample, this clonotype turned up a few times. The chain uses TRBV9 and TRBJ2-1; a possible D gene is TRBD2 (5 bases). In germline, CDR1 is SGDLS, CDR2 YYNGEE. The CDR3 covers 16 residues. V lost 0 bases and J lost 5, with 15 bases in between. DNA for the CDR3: TGTGCCAGCAGCGTAGGGGTTGGGAGTCAGAACAATGAGCAGTTCTTC. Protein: CASSVGVGSQNNEQFF.

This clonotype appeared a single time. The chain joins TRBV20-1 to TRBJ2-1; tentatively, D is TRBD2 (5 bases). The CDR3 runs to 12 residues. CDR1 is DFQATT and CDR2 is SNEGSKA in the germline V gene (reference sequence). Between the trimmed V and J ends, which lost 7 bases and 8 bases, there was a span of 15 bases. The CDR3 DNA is TGCAGTGTAATGGTGGGAGCGGATGAGCAGTTCTTC. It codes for CSVMVGADEQFF.

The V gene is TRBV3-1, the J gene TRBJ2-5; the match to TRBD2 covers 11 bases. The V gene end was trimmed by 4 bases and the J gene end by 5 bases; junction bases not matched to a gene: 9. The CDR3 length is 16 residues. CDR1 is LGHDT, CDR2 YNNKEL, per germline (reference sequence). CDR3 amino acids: CASSPWGLAAGETQYF. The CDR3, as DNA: TGTGCCAGCAGCCCATGGGGACTAGCGGCGGGGGAGACCCAGTACTTC.

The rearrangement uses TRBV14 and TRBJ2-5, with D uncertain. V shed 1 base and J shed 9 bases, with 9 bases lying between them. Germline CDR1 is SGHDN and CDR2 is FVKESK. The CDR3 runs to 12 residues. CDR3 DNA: TGTGCCAGCAGCCAAGTGGTCTTTCCCCAGTACTTC. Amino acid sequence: CASSQVVFPQYF. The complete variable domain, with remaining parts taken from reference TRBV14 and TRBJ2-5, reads EAGVTQFPSHSVIEKGQTVTLRCDPISGHDNLYWYRRVMGKEIKFLLHFVKESKQDESGMPNNRFLAERTGGTYSTLKVQPAELEDSGVYFCASSQVVFPQYFGPGTRLLVL.

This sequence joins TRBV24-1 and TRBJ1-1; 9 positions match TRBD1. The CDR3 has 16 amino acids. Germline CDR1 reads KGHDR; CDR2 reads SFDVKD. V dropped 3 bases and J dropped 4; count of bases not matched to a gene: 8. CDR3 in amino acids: CATSDTTGTGLTEAFF. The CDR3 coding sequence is TGTGCCACCAGTGATACTACCGGGACAGGGCTCACTGAAGCTTTCTTT.

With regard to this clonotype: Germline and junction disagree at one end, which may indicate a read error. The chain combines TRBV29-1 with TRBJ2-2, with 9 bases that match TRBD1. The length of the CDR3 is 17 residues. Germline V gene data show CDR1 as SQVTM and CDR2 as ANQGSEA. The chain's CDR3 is CSVEDLRQGVGTGGLFF. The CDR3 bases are TGCAGCGTTGAAGATCTTAGACAGGGGGTGGGGACCGGGGGGCTGTTTTTT.

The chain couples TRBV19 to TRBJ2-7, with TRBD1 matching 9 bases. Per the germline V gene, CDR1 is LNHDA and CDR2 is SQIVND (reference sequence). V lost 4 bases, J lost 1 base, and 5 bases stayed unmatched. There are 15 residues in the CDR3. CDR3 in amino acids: CASSRTGDGSYEQYF. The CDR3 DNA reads TGTGCCAGTAGTAGGACAGGGGACGGGTCCTACGAGCAGTACTTC.

The CDR3 DNA reads as TGTGCCAGCAGCTCTAGCAATGAGCAGTTCTTC. Translated, it gives CASSSSNEQFF. V and J are TRBV5-4 and TRBJ2-1, with no clear D. The CDR3 contains 11 residues. V dropped 3 bases and J dropped 6 bases, with 4 bases sitting between them. Germline CDR1 SGHNT, CDR2 YYREEE (reference sequence).

The CDR3 is CASSLGVSSGRVEQYF. Here the CDR3 DNA reads TGCGCCAGCAGCTTGGGAGTTTCAAGCGGTCGAGTCGAGCAGTACTTC. The chain joins TRBV5-1 to TRBJ2-7, with D possibly TRBD2 on 5 matching bases. V lost 0 bases and J 6 bases, leaving 19 bases between the germline ends. Germline V gene sequence: CDR1 SGHRS, CDR2 YFSETQ. The length of the CDR3 is 16 residues.